These 18 T cell receptor beta chains share one sample of origin, sequenced in a study of shared clonotypes between healthy human individuals. Sequencing was performed with immunoSEQ multiplex PCR; in TCRdb, only in-frame clones are kept and a portion is missing. Of 2,500,000 or so clones detected, 85% to 95% appear once; the ten largest clones hold roughly 0.34%. Sequencing was done on a sample of naive CD4+ T cells from PBMCs. Subset: CD45RA+ positively selected. Receptors were obtained from a man aged 18 to 30 in good health. Some clones in this sample may be carry-over from other donors' samples.

The rearrangement joins TRBV7-6 to TRBJ2-7; D gene ambiguous. This CDR3 comprises 13 residues. From germline, CDR1 is SGHVS and CDR2 FNYEAQ. The V and J ends lost 1 base and 6 bases respectively, with 10 bases between them. CDR3 coding DNA: TGTGCCAGCAGCTTAGGCTTAGGGTTCGAGCAGTACTTC. Its protein product is CASSLGLGFEQYF.

As regards this clone: This sample also contains other DNA sequences that code for the same CDR3. The V gene is TRBV7-9, the J gene TRBJ2-3; 13 bases match TRBD2. Germline CDR1 and CDR2: SEHNR and FQNEAQ (reference sequence). The length of the CDR3 is 16 residues. With V trimmed by 5 bases and J by 2 bases, 4 bases remained unmatched. CDR3: CASSPGTSGNTDTQYF. The CDR3 DNA reads TGTGCCAGCAGCCCGGGGACTAGCGGGAACACAGATACGCAGTATTTT. Complete variable domain (other parts from reference TRBV7-9 and TRBJ2-3): DTGVSQNPRHKITKRGQNVTFRCDPISEHNRLYWYRQTLGQGPEFLTYFQNEAQLEKSRLLSDRFSAERPKGSFSTLEIQRTEQGDSAMYLCASSPGTSGNTDTQYFGPGTRLTVL.

The rearrangement links TRBV5-6 to TRBJ2-1; 13 bases are shared with TRBD2. The germline CDR1 and CDR2 sequences are SGHDT and YYEEEE. This CDR3 has 19 residues. Trimming at V came to 4 bases and at J to 4 bases, leaving 14 bases not matched to a gene. CDR3 in DNA: TGTGCCAGCAGCACCCGACTAGCGGGAGGAGGGGGCCTATACAATGAGCAGTTCTTC. Its translation: CASSTRLAGGGGLYNEQFF.

This chain links TRBV4-1 with TRBJ2-7; TRBD2 is a possible D gene (5 bases). CDR1 and CDR2 (germline): MGHRA, YSYEKL. Trimming removed 0 bases from V and 5 bases from J, with 14 bases in between. This CDR3 region has 15 residues. The CDR3 sequence: CASSQEVLAFHEQYF. CDR3 sequence (DNA): TGCGCCAGCAGCCAAGAAGTCCTAGCTTTTCACGAGCAGTACTTC.

This chain uses TRBV30 with TRBJ2-5; D call uncertain. This CDR3 has 14 amino acids. The ends were cut back, 0 bases at V and 5 bases at J, with 13 bases in the middle. CDR1 GTSNPN and CDR2 SVGIG come from the germline V gene (reference sequence). CDR3 loop: CAWSVGGSDETQYF. The DNA of the CDR3 is TGTGCCTGGAGTGTAGGCGGAAGCGATGAGACCCAGTACTTC. The full variable domain, its missing parts supplied by reference TRBV30 and TRBJ2-5, is SQTIHQWPATLVQPVGSPLSLECTVEGTSNPNLYWYRQAAGRGLQLLFYSVGIGQISSEVPQNLSASRPQDRQFILSSKKLLLSDSGFYLCAWSVGGSDETQYFGPGTRLLVL.

This clone was seen just once. The chain is built from TRBV7-2 and TRBJ1-1, with D maybe TRBD1 (5 bases). In germline, CDR1 is SGHTA, CDR2 FQGNSA. The CDR3 extends over 14 amino acids. The V end was cut by 8 bases, the J end by 3 bases, with 16 bases between. Written as DNA, the CDR3 is TGTGCCAGCGCCCGATTTGGGGGGGACACTGAAGCTTTCTTT. Encoded protein: CASARFGGDTEAFF.

This clone was detected only once. The V gene is TRBV4-1, the J gene TRBJ2-5; D call uncertain. The CDR3 extends over 17 amino acids. Trimming shortened V by 1 base and J by 2 bases, and 17 bases separated the two germline ends. Germline CDR1 is MGHRA and CDR2 is YSYEKL. The CDR3 nucleotides are TGCGCCAGCAGCCAAGCAGCGAAGGGTCACGCACAAGAGACCCAGTACTTC. It encodes CASSQAAKGHAQETQYF.

V gene TRBV5-1 combines with J gene TRBJ2-1; TRBD2 aligns across 9 bases. The CDR3 extends over 17 amino acids. CDR1 and CDR2 (germline): SGHRS, YFSETQ. The V gene end was trimmed by 1 base and the J gene end by 8 bases; junction bases not matched to a gene: 13. CDR3 DNA sequence: TGCGCCAGCAGCTTGAGGGGAGCGGGAGGAAAGGCGTATGAGCAGTTCTTC. This encodes CASSLRGAGGKAYEQFF. The complete variable domain, with remaining parts taken from reference TRBV5-1 and TRBJ2-1, reads KAGVTQTPRYLIKTRGQQVTLSCSPISGHRSVSWYQQTPGQGLQFLFEYFSETQRNKGNFPGRFSGRQFSNSRSEMNVSTLELGDSALYLCASSLRGAGGKAYEQFFGPGTRLTVL.

The rearrangement uses TRBV27 and TRBJ1-1, with a possible D match to TRBD1 (6 bases). The CDR3 runs 16 residues. Germline-derived CDR1 and CDR2 are MNHEY and SMNVEV (reference sequence). V was shortened by 4 bases and J by 0 bases, with 15 bases between the two germline ends. CDR3 protein: CASSYRMTGVNTEAFF. The CDR3 DNA reads as TGTGCCAGCAGTTACCGAATGACAGGAGTGAACACTGAAGCTTTCTTT.

The chain joins TRBV29-1 to TRBJ2-3; 12 bases agree with TRBD2. Germline trimming cut 3 bases from V and 1 base from J; bases unmatched to any gene: 8. The length of the CDR3 is 17 residues. Germline V gene lookup returns CDR1 SQVTM and CDR2 ANQGSEA. The CDR3 spells CSVDLLAGGGRTDTQYF. CDR3 in DNA: TGCAGCGTTGATTTACTAGCGGGAGGCGGTCGCACAGATACGCAGTATTTT.

The V and J genes are TRBV6-5 and TRBJ1-4; possible D gene TRBD1, 5 bases. Per the germline V gene, CDR1 is MNHEY and CDR2 is SVGAGI. This CDR3 is built from 15 residues. Trimming left V 2 bases short and J 9 bases short, with 16 bases between. The CDR3 sequence: CASSYRAGRAKKLFF. The CDR3 DNA reads as TGTGCCAGCAGTTACCGGGCAGGGCGGGCCAAAAAACTGTTTTTT.

The chain links TRBV4-1 to TRBJ2-2; possible D gene TRBD1, 5 bases. Germline values: CDR1 MGHRA, CDR2 YSYEKL. Deletions cut 2 bases from V and 3 bases from J, with 10 bases between. There are 15 residues in the CDR3. This CDR3 is CASSQYTGDTGELFF. The CDR3 bases are TGCGCCAGCAGCCAATATACAGGAGACACCGGGGAGCTGTTTTTT.

V gene TRBV5-5 combines with J gene TRBJ1-2; no firm D call. V lost 0 bases, J lost 8 bases, and 14 bases lay in between. The CDR3 is 14 amino acids. Germline V gene sequence: CDR1 SGHKS, CDR2 YYEKEE (reference sequence). Here the CDR3 reads CASSLGTSAHGYTF. Here the CDR3 DNA reads TGTGCCAGCAGCTTGGGGACTTCGGCCCACGGCTACACCTTC.

CDR3 coding DNA: TGTGCCAGCTCACCGGCATACTACGACGAAGAGACCCAGTACTTC. This gives the protein CASSPAYYDEETQYF. The V and J genes are TRBV18 and TRBJ2-5; D remains unclear. V was shortened by 3 bases and J by 3 bases, with 14 bases between the two germline ends. The length of the CDR3 is 15 residues. Germline V lookup: CDR1 KGHSH, CDR2 LQKENI.

The chain combines TRBV28 with TRBJ2-2; no clear D. The V and J ends lost 8 bases and 6 bases respectively, with 10 bases between them. This CDR3 has 12 amino acids. Germline V gene lookup returns CDR1 MDHEN and CDR2 SYDVKM. The CDR3 loop is CASGILPGELFF. In DNA, the CDR3 is TGTGCCAGCGGCATTTTGCCCGGGGAGCTGTTTTTT.

A single count supports this clone. The chain links TRBV18 to TRBJ2-7; D might be TRBD1 (6 bases). The germline V and J ends were trimmed by 2 bases and 2 bases, with 13 bases remaining between them. CDR1 and CDR2 from the germline V gene are KGHSH and LQKENI. This CDR3 contains 15 residues. For the CDR3, the DNA is TGTGCCAGCTCACCAAAGACAGGTTCTACCTACGAGCAGTACTTC. As protein: CASSPKTGSTYEQYF.

The chain links TRBV6-5 to TRBJ2-7; D gene ambiguous. Germline loops: CDR1 MNHEY, CDR2 SVGAGI. The CDR3 is 14 amino acids. V was pared by 4 bases and J by 1 base, with 11 bases between. CDR3 DNA: TGTGCCAGCAGTTTGGGCCATGATTCCTACGAGCAGTACTTC. Residues: CASSLGHDSYEQYF.

The chain joins TRBV5-4 to TRBJ2-3; a weak D match, TRBD2 (6 bases). Germline V gene sequence: CDR1 SGHNT, CDR2 YYREEE (reference sequence). The CDR3 extends over 14 amino acids. Trimming shortened V by 3 bases and J by 4 bases, and 12 bases separated the two germline ends. CDR3 nucleotide sequence: TGTGCCAGCAGCTACGGAGGGGAAGCAGATACGCAGTATTTT. It codes for CASSYGGEADTQYF.